These 31 T cell receptor beta chains were all obtained from the same sample, sequenced in a study of CD8 T cells in Susac syndrome. When the RNA was reverse transcribed, random hexamers were used with an input of 0.5 to 1 ug. Using its own MiXCR run on the immunoSEQ multiplex PCR reads, TCRdb lists one record per CDR3 protein. The sample has a few hundred thousand distinct CDR3 sequences, over 90% seen once; the top ten hold around 0.082%. The sample taken for sequencing was CD4+ T cells from PBMCs. These receptors were taken from a human donor with multiple sclerosis.

This chain connects TRBV28 to TRBJ2-5, with 7 bases identical to TRBD1. Germline lookup yields CDR1 MDHEN and CDR2 SYDVKM. Trimming cost V 10 bases and J 1 base; bases outside gene matches: 9. This CDR3 contains 14 residues. The CDR3 protein is CATITGAAQETQYF. The DNA of the CDR3 is TGTGCCACCATCACAGGGGCAGCCCAAGAGACCCAGTACTTC.

This clonotype was detected once. The V and J genes are TRBV7-2 and TRBJ1-1, with D possibly matching TRBD1 (5 bases). V was trimmed by 5 bases and J by 2 bases, leaving 12 bases between them. The CDR3 runs 14 residues. Germline-derived CDR1 and CDR2 are SGHTA and FQGNSA. The DNA for the CDR3 is TGTGCCAGCAGCACCCTCGACAGTAACACTGAAGCTTTCTTT. Protein product: CASSTLDSNTEAFF.

This clonotype has only a few counts. The chain couples TRBV5-1 to TRBJ1-6; D not resolved. Trimming shortened V by 0 bases and J by 5 bases, and 6 bases separated the two germline ends. Per germline, CDR1 SGHRS and CDR2 YFSETQ. The CDR3 spans 14 residues. In DNA form, the CDR3 reads TGCGCCAGCAGCTTGGGTCAAAATAATTCACCCCTCCACTTT. Amino acid sequence: CASSLGQNNSPLHF.

This sequence joins TRBV6-5 and TRBJ2-7, with 7 positions matching TRBD1. With V trimmed by 0 bases and J by 6 bases, 8 bases remained unmatched. In germline, CDR1 is MNHEY, CDR2 SVGAGI. The CDR3 contains 15 residues. DNA for the CDR3: TGTGCCAGCAGTTACTCGACAGGGAATAACGGCGAGCAGTACTTC. This translates into CASSYSTGNNGEQYF.

The chain is built from TRBV7-9 and TRBJ1-1; the D is unclear. V was shortened by 3 bases and J by 0 bases, with 11 bases between the two germline ends. CDR3 length: 15 residues. Per germline, CDR1 SEHNR and CDR2 FQNEAQ (reference sequence). CDR3 DNA sequence: TGTGCCAGCAGCTTTGGCGGTAACATGAACACTGAAGCTTTCTTT. Protein product: CASSFGGNMNTEAFF.

The chain employs TRBV27 and TRBJ2-3; TRBD2 matches 9 bases. Germline values: CDR1 MNHEY, CDR2 SMNVEV (reference sequence). CDR3 length equals 15 residues. With 7 bases clipped from V and 3 bases from J, the junction kept 8 bases outside the gene matches. CDR3 sequence reads: CASNKRGALTDTQYF. In DNA, the CDR3 is TGTGCCAGCAATAAGCGGGGGGCGTTGACAGATACGCAGTATTTT.

CDR3 amino acids: CSVEDLLLSGNYGYTF. The DNA for the CDR3 is TGCAGCGTTGAAGATCTTCTGTTATCCGGGAACTATGGCTACACCTTC. This rearrangement joins TRBV29-1 to TRBJ1-2; D ambiguous. CDR1 and CDR2 from the germline V gene are SQVTM and ANQGSEA. CDR3 size: 16 residues. Trimming stripped 0 bases from V and 2 bases from J, with 16 bases between.

This rearrangement joins TRBV7-9 to TRBJ2-4, with a weak D call TRBD1 (6 bases). Germline CDR1 reads SEHNR; CDR2 reads FQNEAQ (reference sequence). The CDR3 runs 14 residues. V lost 2 bases and J lost 5, with 10 bases in between. In DNA, the CDR3 is TGTGCCAGCAGCTTACCCGAGGGGGAAAACATTCAGTACTTC. It yields the protein CASSLPEGENIQYF.

This chain joins TRBV5-1 and TRBJ2-3, with unresolved D. From germline, CDR1 is SGHRS and CDR2 YFSETQ. V was trimmed by 2 bases and J by 8 bases, leaving 12 bases between them. CDR3 length: 13 residues. The DNA for the CDR3 is TGCGCCAGCAGCTTTCCAGGCGTGGGTACGCAGTATTTT. Its protein product is CASSFPGVGTQYF.

This chain connects TRBV29-1 to TRBJ1-1; 7 nucleotides line up with TRBD1. V lost 7 bases to trimming and J lost 5 bases; unmatched junction nucleotides: 10. This CDR3 is built from 13 residues. Germline-derived CDR1 and CDR2 are SQVTM and ANQGSEA. The CDR3 protein is CSAVLTGWTEAFF. The CDR3 DNA is TGCAGCGCCGTATTGACAGGGTGGACTGAAGCTTTCTTT. Supplemented by reference TRBV29-1 and TRBJ1-1, the full variable domain reads SAVISQKPSRDICQRGTSLTIQCQVDSQVTMMFWYRQQPGQSLTLIATANQGSEATYESGFVIDKFPISRPNLTFSTLTVSNMSPEDSSIYLCSAVLTGWTEAFFGQGTRLTVV.

The V gene is TRBV27, the J gene TRBJ1-1; D not resolved. Trimming shortened V by 0 bases and J by 3 bases, and 11 bases separated the two germline ends. The germline gives CDR1 MNHEY, CDR2 SMNVEV (reference sequence). This CDR3 has 15 amino acids. CDR3 nucleotide sequence: TGTGCCAGCAGTTTATCGTGGGCGAGGGACACTGAAGCTTTCTTT. Translating it yields CASSLSWARDTEAFF.

This chain uses TRBV25-1 with TRBJ1-6, with D unresolved. Germline CDR1 is MGHDK and CDR2 is SYGVNS. Trimming took 1 base from V and 10 from J, leaving 14 bases between them. CDR3 length: 15 amino acids. For the CDR3, the DNA is TGTGCCAGCAGTGAATCAAAGGGAAACTTGTCACCCCTCCACTTT. The encoded protein is CASSESKGNLSPLHF.

The chain employs TRBV9 and TRBJ2-5, with unresolved D. The CDR3 loop spans 13 amino acids. Looked up from germline, CDR1 is SGDLS and CDR2 is YYNGEE. The V and J ends lost 4 bases and 1 base respectively, with 8 bases between them. The CDR3 coding sequence is TGTGCCAGCAGCCCCTATATCCAAGAGACCCAGTACTTC. It is translated as CASSPYIQETQYF. Full variable domain (missing parts from reference TRBV9 and TRBJ2-5): DSGVTQTPKHLITATGQRVTLRCSPRSGDLSVYWYQQSLDQGLQFLIQYYNGEERAKGNILERFSAQQFPDLHSELNLSSLELGDSALYFCASSPYIQETQYFGPGTRLLVL.

The rearrangement joins TRBV20-1 to TRBJ1-2; no clear D. Germline CDR1 and CDR2: DFQATT and SNEGSKA (reference sequence). The V end lost 6 bases, the J end lost 3 bases, and 20 bases lay between the germline ends. The length of the CDR3 is 15 residues. The CDR3 region is CSAGRHPATHYGYTF. In DNA, the CDR3 is TGCAGTGCAGGCAGGCACCCCGCGACCCACTATGGCTACACCTTC.

The chain's CDR3 is CASSFEQSREQYV. CDR3 nucleotides: TGTGCCAGCAGCTTTGAACAGAGTAGAGAGCAGTACGTC. The genes are TRBV7-2 and TRBJ2-7; D call uncertain. Germline CDR1 is SGHTA and CDR2 is FQGNSA. V was trimmed by 3 bases and J by 7 bases, leaving 13 bases between them. The CDR3 is 13 amino acids.

The rearrangement uses TRBV9 and TRBJ2-1; D gene ambiguous. Trimming shortened V by 0 bases and J by 8 bases, and 9 bases separated the two germline ends. The CDR3 is made up of 13 amino acids. Germline assignment: CDR1 SGDLS and CDR2 YYNGEE. CDR3 DNA sequence: TGTGCCAGCAGCGTAGCAGGCCGGTATGAGCAGTTCTTC. Translating it yields CASSVAGRYEQFF.

This chain links TRBV20-1 with TRBJ2-3; 8 positions match TRBD2. The V and J ends lost 6 bases and 1 base, in that order; junction bases with no gene match: 9. CDR3 length: 15 amino acids. From germline, CDR1 is DFQATT and CDR2 SNEGSKA (reference sequence). CDR3 amino acids: CSAKSGGVGTDTQYF. CDR3 in DNA: TGCAGTGCAAAATCGGGAGGGGTCGGCACAGATACGCAGTATTTT.

The V and J genes are TRBV29-1 and TRBJ2-3; D gene uncertain. V dropped 0 bases and J dropped 0 bases, with 1 base sitting between them. Germline V gene sequence: CDR1 SQVTM, CDR2 ANQGSEA. The CDR3 runs 12 residues. Here the CDR3 DNA reads TGCAGCGTTGAAGAGAGCACAGATACGCAGTATTTT. Translation: CSVEESTDTQYF.

The rearrangement links TRBV29-1 to TRBJ2-3; 11 bases map to TRBD2. V trimming: 7 bases; J trimming: 0 bases; junction bases outside the gene matches: 3. Germline-derived CDR1 and CDR2 are SQVTM and ANQGSEA. The CDR3 extends over 14 amino acids. The CDR3 spells CSESSGGSTDTQYF. The CDR3 DNA reads as TGCAGCGAGTCTAGCGGGGGGAGCACAGATACGCAGTATTTT.

The rearrangement uses TRBV7-9 and TRBJ1-2, with 9 positions matching TRBD1. The CDR3 runs to 15 residues. Germline V gives CDR1 SEHNR, CDR2 FQNEAQ (reference sequence). Unmatched junction bases numbered 8, after V lost 3 bases and J lost 6 bases. CDR3 loop: CASSFTGTGTNGYTF. CDR3 DNA sequence: TGTGCCAGCAGCTTCACCGGGACAGGGACGAATGGCTACACCTTC.

The rearrangement uses TRBV30 and TRBJ2-3; no reliable D call. From germline, CDR1 is GTSNPN and CDR2 SVGIG (reference sequence). V was trimmed by 0 bases and J by 5 bases, leaving 9 bases between them. This CDR3 comprises 13 residues. CDR3 loop: CAWSVGPGDTQYF. CDR3 DNA: TGTGCCTGGAGTGTCGGGCCCGGAGATACGCAGTATTTT.

The chain uses TRBV7-3 and TRBJ1-1; no firm D call. Germline V gives CDR1 SGHTA, CDR2 FQGTGA. V lost 5 bases to trimming and J lost 5 bases, with 15 bases between them. This CDR3 is built from 14 residues. CDR3 sequence (DNA): TGTGCCAGCAGCCCCGGTTTGCTCGGTACTGAAGCTTTCTTT. This gives the protein CASSPGLLGTEAFF. Looking up the rest from reference TRBV7-3 and TRBJ1-1 gives the full variable domain: GAGVSQTPSNKVTEKGKYVELRCDPISGHTALYWYRQSLGQGPEFLIYFQGTGAADDSGLPNDRFFAVRPEGSVSTLKIQRTERGDSAVYLCASSPGLLGTEAFFGQGTRLTVV.

J is TRBJ2-7 and V is TRBV5-4; possibly TRBD1 or TRBD2 for D (5 bases each). The CDR3 is 13 residues long. Germline-derived CDR1 and CDR2 are SGHNT and YYREEE (reference sequence). V lost 4 bases to trimming and J lost 1 base, with 9 bases between them. Here the CDR3 DNA reads TGTGCCAGCAGCAGGGACGGATCCTACGAGCAGTACTTC. Its translation is CASSRDGSYEQYF.

The rearrangement uses TRBV29-1 and TRBJ2-1; D not certain. Germline V gene lookup returns CDR1 SQVTM and CDR2 ANQGSEA. The CDR3 runs to 11 residues. The V end was cut by 4 bases, the J end by 8 bases, with 9 bases between. The DNA for the CDR3 is TGCAGCGTTGGGGCAGAGTATGAGCAGTTCTTC. Its translation: CSVGAEYEQFF.

This chain connects TRBV5-4 to TRBJ1-6; no clear D. The CDR3 consists of 14 residues. Germline V gene sequence: CDR1 SGHNT, CDR2 YYREEE (reference sequence). V gave up 4 bases and J gave up 9 bases, with 14 bases separating them. CDR3 DNA: TGTGCCAGCAGCCCCCACAGTAAAGCTTCACCCCTCCACTTT. This sequence encodes CASSPHSKASPLHF.

The chain uses TRBV20-1 and TRBJ1-1; D uncertain. The CDR3 has 9 residues. Germline-derived CDR1 and CDR2 are DFQATT and SNEGSKA (reference sequence). The CDR3, as DNA: TGCAAGGTGAACACTGAAGCTTTCTTT. This codes for CKVNTEAFF.

V gene TRBV20-1 combines with J gene TRBJ1-1, with D unclear. V was clipped by 3 bases and J by 1 base, with 24 bases between them. The CDR3 loop spans 18 amino acids. Looked up from germline, CDR1 is DFQATT and CDR2 is SNEGSKA (reference sequence). CDR3 coding DNA: TGCAGTGCTAGCTCCCTCCGGAGCCTTCCTGGAACGAACACTGAAGCTTTCTTT. Translation: CSASSLRSLPGTNTEAFF.

J is TRBJ2-5 and V is TRBV10-3, with D perhaps matching TRBD2 (6 bases). The CDR3 sequence is 13 residues long. Germline V gene sequence: CDR1 ENHRY, CDR2 SYGVKD. Trimming stripped 4 bases from V and 5 bases from J, with 11 bases between. The CDR3 DNA reads TGTGCCATCAGTGGGGGCGCGGGGGAGACCCAGTACTTC. This codes for CAISGGAGETQYF.

This clonotype was detected only once. The V gene is TRBV20-1, the J gene TRBJ2-5, with D perhaps given as TRBD1 or TRBD2 (6 bases each). The CDR3 sequence is 13 residues long. Germline V gene data show CDR1 as DFQATT and CDR2 as SNEGSKA (reference sequence). V shed 6 bases and J shed 4 bases, with 15 bases lying between them. The DNA for the CDR3 is TGCAGTGCGCGGACAGCAGCGGGAGAGACCCAGTACTTC. Its protein product is CSARTAAGETQYF.

The rearrangement uses TRBV7-9 and TRBJ2-5, with TRBD2 identical over 8 bases. Germline assignment: CDR1 SEHNR and CDR2 FQNEAQ (reference sequence). There are 13 residues in the CDR3. Trimming at V came to 6 bases and at J to 5 bases, leaving 5 bases not matched to a gene. The CDR3 spells CASRSLAVETQYF. For the CDR3, the DNA is TGTGCCAGCAGATCACTAGCGGTGGAGACCCAGTACTTC.

The chain has TRBV29-1 and TRBJ2-1; D is unclear. Germline lookup yields CDR1 SQVTM and CDR2 ANQGSEA. The V end lost 4 bases, the J end lost 0 bases, and 10 bases lay between the germline ends. This CDR3 is 14 amino acids long. The CDR3 sequence is CSVVRTNSYNEQFF. Written as DNA, the CDR3 is TGCAGCGTTGTTCGAACTAACTCCTACAATGAGCAGTTCTTC.